This T cell receptor (beta chain) originates from a study of T cell repertoires in cytomegalovirus infection. The overall study: CMV infection together with matching HLA type was indicated by public TCR beta signatures. Study results and limitations: Ex vivo, HLA-C-restricted CMV-specific TCR beta clonotypes prevailed over the rest of the response. CMV carriers having the relevant HLA were flagged by cumulative public TCR beta family frequency.

This clonotype was seen ten or more times. No antigen is known for it. Germline V gives CDR1 SEHNR, CDR2 FQNEAQ (reference sequence). CDR3 length: 15 amino acids. V lost 3 bases to trimming and J lost 0 bases; unmatched junction nucleotides: 2. TCRdb reprocessed the reads via MiXCR and lists one record per CDR3 protein. Here the sample spans some 68,000 distinct CDR3 sequences, approximately 22% being singletons. The sample was PBMCs, sequenced either directly or after in vitro stimulation (not recorded which). V gene TRBV7-9 combines with J gene TRBJ2-7; 10 bases line up with TRBD1. The receptor comes from a human donor in good health (CMV status not recorded). Some clones in this sample may be carry-over from other donors' samples. The CDR3 DNA is TGTGCCAGCAGCTTGGGACAGGGGCCCTCCTACGAGCAGTACTTC. Its translation: CASSLGQGPSYEQYF.